This T cell receptor beta chain originates from a study of technical replicates of blood from a few donors. Trimming pared 5 bases from V and 5 bases from J, leaving 16 bases between. Germline CDR1 and CDR2: SEHNR and FQNEAQ (reference sequence). This CDR3 is 14 amino acids long. Assay: immunoSEQ multiplex PCR; the TCRdb copy retains only in-frame clones and omits some. The profile shows approximately 84,000 clones, roughly 98% of them singletons. This chain joins TRBV7-9 and TRBJ2-7, with D tentatively TRBD2 (5 bases). The material sequenced was T cells isolated from PBMCs. The sequence came from a human donor in good health. For the CDR3, the DNA is TGTGCCAGCAGCGTGGACTCTCCCGGGGACGAGCAGTACTTC. Its translation: CASSVDSPGDEQYF.